This T cell receptor (beta chain) appears in the sequencing data of a study of blood T cell repertoires in COVID-19 (TCRdb year 2020). Background for the entire study: Samples covering the acute and convalescent phases of COVID-19 were provided by collaborators in the United States, Italy and Spain. The prospective study material was composed of cDNA or gDNA derived from T cells, B-cell-depleted T cells, or PBMCs. Deeply sampled blood TCRbeta repertoires from subjects exposed to, actively infected with, or recovered from COVID-19 were included in the dataset. A freely available public database, intended as a resource for researchers studying the immune response to SARS-CoV-2, is where the repertoires were released. The samples were drawn from two sources: the first 160 participants of the ongoing ImmuneRACE study, and 1,000 to 1,500 subjects contributed by 6 global collaborators. The sample metadata nearly always contained a de-identified subject ID, COVID-19 status, age in years and sex. Where HLA class I and class II types were available, the types were taken from metadata supplied by the sample provider, not from assay-based typing. Paper-wide results and their limitations: Clinical and demographic metadata were provided uncurated, with the amount varying by source and participant.

Of note for this clone: Its antigen target is currently unknown. The record has no base qualities; no much larger clone is one base away.

In the prospective study, participants were about 18 to 100 years old, resided in 20 to 30 geographic areas of the United States, and were enrolled through a virtual design. In the prospective study, participants were assigned to cohorts based on the clinical history participants reported in a screening survey and a study questionnaire. In the prospective study, whole blood, serum and a nasopharyngeal or oropharyngeal swab were collected from each participant by mobile phlebotomists. Additional blood draws and questionnaires over an approximately 2-month period could optionally be provided by prospective study participants. Before DNA extraction, blood samples from the prospective study were shipped at room temperature or frozen. Trimming removed 8 bases from V and 1 base from J, leaving 11 bases between the germline ends. The germline V gene encodes CDR1 LNHDA and CDR2 SQIVND (reference sequence). The CDR3 has 14 amino acids, counting the end cysteine and phenylalanine. Only CDR3 DNA is held: 42 bases, read in frame from base 1.

TCRbeta CDR3 regions were amplified from genomic DNA using the immunoSEQ Assay, a bias-controlled multiplex PCR. Per the source publication's procedure: The number of nucleated cells in each sample was estimated from the amplification of reference gene primers within the assay. To quantify the absolute abundance of each unique TCRbeta CDR3 rearrangement, sequence reads were collapsed and filtered. For each sample, productive Simpson clonality was calculated by taking the square root of Simpson's diversity index across productive rearrangements. TCRdb took over this immuneACCESS table, retaining in-frame rearrangements with V and J assigned. Such tables are incomplete; in checked studies, under half of the missing clones stem from an unresolved V gene, and the remainder is unexplained. V, J and clone size are taken as reported in that table, and D and trimming were inferred from the DNA itself. The sample data list some 460,000 clones, and around 90% of these were observed just once. About 2.1% of the sample goes to the ten largest clones.

The chain uses TRBV19 and TRBJ2-2; no D gene is confidently identified. This TCR derives from a woman aged 18-29 years with acute COVID-19. Sequenced material: PBMCs or T cells enriched from blood (not recorded which). DNA sequence: TGTGCCAGTTCCCTTGGCCAGAACACCGGGGAGCTGTTTTTT. Translated, it gives CASSLGQNTGELFF.